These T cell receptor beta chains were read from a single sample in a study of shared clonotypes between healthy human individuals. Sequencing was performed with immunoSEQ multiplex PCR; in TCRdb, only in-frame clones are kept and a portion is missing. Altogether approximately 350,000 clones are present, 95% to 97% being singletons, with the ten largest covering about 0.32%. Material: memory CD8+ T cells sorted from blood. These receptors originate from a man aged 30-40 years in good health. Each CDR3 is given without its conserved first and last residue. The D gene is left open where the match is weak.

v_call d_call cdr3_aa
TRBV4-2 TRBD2 ASSQAGAYEQY
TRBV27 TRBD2 ASSSLAGHTDTQY
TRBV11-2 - ASSLGANQPQH
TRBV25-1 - ASTRGGVNTEAF
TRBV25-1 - ASSTDSQETQY
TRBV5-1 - ASSLDSYNGQF
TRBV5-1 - ASSWDKAFYEQY
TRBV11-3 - ASSLGPNQPQH
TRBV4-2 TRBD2 ASSQGVSGRAGEQY
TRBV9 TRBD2 ASSSSGSPDGEQY
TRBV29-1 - SVVGRTTDTQY
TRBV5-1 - ASTTAPTYEQY
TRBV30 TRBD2 AWSGRGYYEQY
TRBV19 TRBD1 ASCRDRGSDEQY
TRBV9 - ASSPRGNTEAF
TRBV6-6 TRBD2 ASSPGLAGSTDTQY
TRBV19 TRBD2 ASSMGGRPDYEQY
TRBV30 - AWRRESTQY
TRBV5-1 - ASKEGDGNTIY
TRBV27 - ASSLFSPSLAYNEQF
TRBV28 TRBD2 ASSLNPWSAGGSYEQY
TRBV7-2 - ASSPGQGHGYT
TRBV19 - ASSRGPMNTEAF
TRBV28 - ASSPMGRSGNTIY
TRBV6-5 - ASRVTYRDSYEQY
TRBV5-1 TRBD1 ASSLGTASGNTIY
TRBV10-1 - ASSDRDETQY
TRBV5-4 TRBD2 ASSLSPLAGATDTQY
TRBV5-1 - ASSLGLASDTQY
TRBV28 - ATQLSSYNEQF
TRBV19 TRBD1 ASSILGQGNQPQH
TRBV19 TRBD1 ASSPGQGIGGYT
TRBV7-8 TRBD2 ASSLPHRGLAGERNIQY
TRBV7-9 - ASSLYGVLVHTDTQY
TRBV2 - ASSNRGWGGTEAF
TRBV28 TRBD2 ASSRGGSPLHEQY